A single sample gave rise to the 8 T cell receptor beta chains below, sequenced in a study of cytomegalovirus exposure and HLA in healthy donors (dated by TCRdb to about 2017). Library preparation used the immunoSEQ multiplex PCR assay. For the multiplex PCR, a mixture combining 60 forward primers for TCR Vbeta segments and 13 reverse primers for TCR Jbeta segments was used. TCRdb carries this immuneACCESS record with in-frame sequences only. Its versions omit some clonotypes, under half of them owing to an unresolved V gene in the studies checked, with the rest unexplained. This sample gives roughly 77,000 clones in total; about two thirds of them show up just once. The ten largest clones represent about an eighth of the sample. Sequencing used PBMCs. The source is a middle-aged woman in good health and CMV-seropositive.

In its sample, this clone was seen once. J is TRBJ2-3 and V is TRBV6-6, with D perhaps TRBD2 (5 bases). Germline V gene lookup returns CDR1 MNHNY and CDR2 SVGAGI (reference sequence). The CDR3 is 13 residues long. V was trimmed by 10 bases and J by 2 bases, leaving 13 bases between them. The CDR3 nucleotides are TGTGCCACCTGGCGGGTAACCACAGATACGCAGTATTTT. Amino acid sequence: CATWRVTTDTQYF.

J is TRBJ1-5 and V is TRBV7-6, with unresolved D. This CDR3 spans 15 amino acids. Trimming removed 0 bases from V and 0 bases from J, with 6 bases in between. CDR1 SGHVS and CDR2 FNYEAQ come from the germline V gene. CDR3: CASSLAANSNQPQHF. The CDR3 DNA sequence: TGTGCCAGCAGCTTAGCGGCAAATAGCAATCAGCCCCAGCATTTT.

The rearrangement joins TRBV7-6 to TRBJ2-3; D uncertain. The CDR3 consists of 14 residues. V was pared by 5 bases and J by 5 bases, with 14 bases between. Germline CDR1 is SGHVS and CDR2 is FNYEAQ. The CDR3 region has the DNA TGTGCCAGCAGCCCTAGTTCCTTTGGAGATACGCAGTATTTT. Amino acid sequence: CASSPSSFGDTQYF.

This clone came up a few times. The V call is TRBV6-5, the J call TRBJ1-5; TRBD1 might be the D (5 bases). The V end was cut by 7 bases, the J end by 3 bases, with 10 bases between. The CDR3 length is 13 residues. Germline lookup yields CDR1 MNHEY and CDR2 SVGAGI. The CDR3 loop reads CASTEQVNQPQHF. CDR3 nucleotide sequence: TGTGCCAGCACGGAACAGGTCAATCAGCCCCAGCATTTT.

V usage is TRBV5-1 and J usage is TRBJ2-3; 10 nucleotides agree with TRBD1. Losses at the gene ends were 4 bases for V and 4 bases for J; bases not matched to a gene: 0. This CDR3 has 13 amino acids. Looked up from germline, CDR1 is SGHRS and CDR2 is YFSETQ. CDR3 region: CASSGQGADTQYF. For the CDR3, the DNA is TGCGCCAGCAGCGGACAGGGGGCAGATACGCAGTATTTT.

This clone was seen a single time. V usage is TRBV7-8 and J usage is TRBJ2-1; 8 nucleotides align to TRBD2. The CDR3 has 19 amino acids. With 0 bases clipped from V and 0 bases from J, the junction kept 10 bases outside the gene matches. From germline, CDR1 is SGHVS and CDR2 FQNEAQ. The CDR3 DNA is TGTGCCAGCAGCTTAGCGGTCAGCCAGCGGGGGAGCTCCTACAATGAGCAGTTCTTC. Its protein is CASSLAVSQRGSSYNEQFF. Complete variable domain (other parts from reference TRBV7-8 and TRBJ2-1): GAGVSQSPRYKVAKRGQDVALRCDPISGHVSLFWYQQALGQGPEFLTYFQNEAQLDKSGLPSDRFFAERPEGSVSTLKIQRTQQEDSAVYLCASSLAVSQRGSSYNEQFFGPGTRLTVL.

CDR3 nucleotide sequence: TGTGCCAGCAGTCCTACAGGGGGCTCTGGAAACACCATATATTTT. Translated: CASSPTGGSGNTIYF. V is TRBV2 and J is TRBJ1-3; TRBD1 matches at 8 bases. The CDR3 runs to 15 residues. Germline V gives CDR1 SNHLY, CDR2 FYNNEI. V shed 5 bases and J 0 bases; nucleotides not matched to a gene: 3.

The chain is built from TRBV7-9 and TRBJ2-3; TRBD2 aligns across 8 bases. CDR3 size: 17 residues. CDR1 SEHNR and CDR2 FQNEAQ come from the germline V gene (reference sequence). V was pared by 3 bases and J by 2 bases, with 10 bases of the junction left unmatched. CDR3 in DNA: TGTGCCAGCAGCTTTCCAGCGGGGGTGGGATACACAGATACGCAGTATTTT. Translation gives CASSFPAGVGYTDTQYF.